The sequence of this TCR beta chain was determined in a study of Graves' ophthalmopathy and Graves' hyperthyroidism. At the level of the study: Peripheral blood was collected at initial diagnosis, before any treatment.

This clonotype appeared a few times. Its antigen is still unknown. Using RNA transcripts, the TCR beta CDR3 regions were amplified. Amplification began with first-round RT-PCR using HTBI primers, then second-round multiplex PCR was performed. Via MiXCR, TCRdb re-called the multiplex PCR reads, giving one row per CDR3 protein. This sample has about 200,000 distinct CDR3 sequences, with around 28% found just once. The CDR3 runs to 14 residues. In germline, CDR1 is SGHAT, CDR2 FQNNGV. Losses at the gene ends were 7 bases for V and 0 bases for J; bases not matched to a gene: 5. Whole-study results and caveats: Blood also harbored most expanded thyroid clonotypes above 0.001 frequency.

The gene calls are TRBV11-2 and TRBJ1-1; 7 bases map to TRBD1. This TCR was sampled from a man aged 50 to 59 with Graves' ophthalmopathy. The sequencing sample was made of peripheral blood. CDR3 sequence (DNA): TGTGCCAGCACCCAGGACAGGATGAACACTGAAGCTTTCTTT. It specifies CASTQDRMNTEAFF. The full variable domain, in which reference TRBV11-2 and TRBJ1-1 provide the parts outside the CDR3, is EAGVAQSPRYKIIEKRQSVAFWCNPISGHATLYWYQQILGQGPKLLIQFQNNGVVDDSQLPKDRFSAERLKGVDSTLKIQPAKLEDSAVYLCASTQDRMNTEAFFGQGTRLTVV.